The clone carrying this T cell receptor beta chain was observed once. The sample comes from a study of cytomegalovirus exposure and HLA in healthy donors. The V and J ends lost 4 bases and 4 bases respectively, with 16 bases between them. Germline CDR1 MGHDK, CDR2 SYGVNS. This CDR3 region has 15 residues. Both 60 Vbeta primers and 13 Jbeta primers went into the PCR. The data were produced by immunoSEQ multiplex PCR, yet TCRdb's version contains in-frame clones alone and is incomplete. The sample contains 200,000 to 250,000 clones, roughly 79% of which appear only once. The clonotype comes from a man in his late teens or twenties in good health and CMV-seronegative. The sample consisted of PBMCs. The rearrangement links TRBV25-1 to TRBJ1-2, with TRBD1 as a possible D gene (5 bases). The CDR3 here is CASSAPGGRSYGYTF. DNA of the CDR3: TGTGCCAGCAGTGCACCCGGGGGTAGAAGCTATGGCTACACCTTC.